This TCR beta chain is from a study of human T cells and chemical hapten exposure. CDR1 MNHNY and CDR2 SVGAGI come from the germline V gene (reference sequence). V was pared by 7 bases and J by 7 bases, with 13 bases of the junction left unmatched. This CDR3 comprises 14 residues. TCRdb independently ran MiXCR on the RACE reads; one entry per CDR3 protein. The sample contains approximately 350,000 distinct CDR3 sequences, under 6.5% of which appear only once. Time point specified: patch test 2, 6 weeks after DPC sensitization. The treatment is: therapeutic diphenylcyclopropenone sensitization with weekly scalp DPC.

The TCR originated in a woman in her late teens or twenties with alopecia areata. Some clones in this sample may be carry-over from other donors' samples. Sequencing used whole blood, obtained in connection with sensitization to the hapten diphenylcyclopropenone (DPC). The chain links TRBV6-6 to TRBJ2-7; 7 bases line up with TRBD1. The CDR3 bases are TGTGCCAGCATCCCGACAGGGATCCCCCGGGAGCAGTACTTC. Protein product: CASIPTGIPREQYF.